The 5 T cell receptor beta chains given below trace back to one sample, sequenced in a study of cytomegalovirus exposure and HLA in healthy donors. Data came from immunoSEQ multiplex PCR; TCRdb stores just in-frame clones and leaves some out. The sample lists around 250,000 clones, 90% occurring once. The sample taken for sequencing was PBMCs. The receptor source for this set is a woman aged 18-35 years in good health and CMV-seronegative.

The genes are TRBV28 and TRBJ2-3; D remains unclear. The CDR3 has 15 residues. In germline, CDR1 is MDHEN, CDR2 SYDVKM. Trimming stripped 1 base from V and 0 bases from J, with 8 bases between. The CDR3 region is CASSLFRVSTDTQYF. The CDR3 DNA reads as TGTGCCAGCAGTTTATTCCGGGTTAGCACAGATACGCAGTATTTT.

The rearrangement links TRBV18 to TRBJ1-6, with 9 bases identical to TRBD1. This CDR3 is built from 15 residues. Trimming removed 3 bases from V and 9 bases from J; junction bases left unmatched: 6. In germline, CDR1 is KGHSH, CDR2 LQKENI. Here the CDR3 reads CASSPPGQGASPLHF. DNA for the CDR3: TGTGCCAGCTCACCCCCGGGACAGGGAGCTTCACCCCTCCACTTT. The variable domain in full, completed from reference TRBV18 and TRBJ1-6, reads NAGVMQNPRHLVRRRGQEARLRCSPMKGHSHVYWYRQLPEEGLKFMVYLQKENIIDESGMPKERFSAEFPKEGPSILRIQQVVRGDSAAYFCASSPPGQGASPLHFGNGTRLTVT.

This chain uses TRBV7-9 with TRBJ2-7; TRBD1 is a possible D gene (5 bases). This CDR3 spans 13 amino acids. Germline loops: CDR1 SEHNR, CDR2 FQNEAQ (reference sequence). V was pared by 2 bases and J by 5 bases, with 10 bases between. The CDR3 sequence is CASSLSGFDEQYV. The CDR3 DNA reads TGTGCCAGCAGCTTATCAGGGTTTGACGAGCAGTACGTC.

Details on this clone: Other DNA sequences in the same sample also yield this CDR3. This chain uses TRBV5-1 with TRBJ1-6; 9 bases agree with TRBD1. Trimming removed 4 bases from V and 8 bases from J; junction bases left unmatched: 4. The CDR3 is 14 amino acids. Germline V gene lookup returns CDR1 SGHRS and CDR2 YFSETQ. CDR3 region: CASSARQGDSPLHF. The CDR3 nucleotides are TGCGCCAGCAGCGCCCGACAGGGGGATTCACCCCTCCACTTT.

The rearrangement links TRBV7-9 to TRBJ1-4, with a tentative D call TRBD1 (5 bases). V was clipped by 3 bases and J by 5 bases, with 16 bases between them. The CDR3 is 16 residues long. Germline V lookup: CDR1 SEHNR, CDR2 FQNEAQ (reference sequence). CDR3 bases: TGTGCCAGCAGCTTTCCGATCCAGGGCATAAATGAAAAACTGTTTTTT. It encodes CASSFPIQGINEKLFF.